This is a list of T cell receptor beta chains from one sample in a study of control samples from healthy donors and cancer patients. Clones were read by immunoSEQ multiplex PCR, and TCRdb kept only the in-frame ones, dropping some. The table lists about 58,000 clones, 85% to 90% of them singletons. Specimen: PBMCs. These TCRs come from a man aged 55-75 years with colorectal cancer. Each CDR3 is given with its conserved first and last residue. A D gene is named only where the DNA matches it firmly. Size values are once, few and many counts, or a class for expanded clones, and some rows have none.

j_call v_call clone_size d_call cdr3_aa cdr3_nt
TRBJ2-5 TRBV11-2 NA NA CASSERSDGTQYF TGTGCCAGCAGCGAGAGGTCAGACGGGACCCAGTACTTC
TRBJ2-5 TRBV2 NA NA CASSEEETQYF TGTGCCAGCAGTGAAGAGGAGACCCAGTACTTC
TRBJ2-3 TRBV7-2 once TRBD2 CASSPGLAGGDTQYF TGTGCCAGCAGCCCGGGACTAGCGGGGGGAGATACGCAGTATTTT
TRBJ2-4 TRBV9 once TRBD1 CASSVGQGIPGAKNIQYF TGTGCCAGCAGCGTGGGACAGGGGATCCCCGGGGCCAAAAACATTCAGTACTTC
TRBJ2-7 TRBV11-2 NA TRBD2 CASSPTGLQTYEQYF TGTGCCAGCAGCCCAACGGGACTACAAACCTACGAGCAGTACTTC
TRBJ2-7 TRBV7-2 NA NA CASSYPGPSYEQYF TGTGCCAGCAGCTATCCAGGGCCTTCCTACGAGCAGTACTTC
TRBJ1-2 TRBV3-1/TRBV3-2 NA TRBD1 CASSQTMGQGASGYTF TGTGCCAGCAGCCAAACGATGGGACAGGGAGCGAGTGGCTACACCTTC
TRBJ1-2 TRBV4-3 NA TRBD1 CASSRDRRGGYTF TGCGCCAGCAGCCGGGACAGGCGAGGTGGCTACACCTTC
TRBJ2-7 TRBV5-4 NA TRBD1 CASSLTGGDEQYF TGTGCCAGCAGCTTGACAGGGGGCGACGAGCAGTACTTC
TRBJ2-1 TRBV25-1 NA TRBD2 CASSELGAGGNNEQFF TGTGCCAGCAGTGAATTAGGAGCGGGGGGAAACAATGAGCAGTTCTTC
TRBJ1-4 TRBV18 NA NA CASSPRQTTNEKLFF TGTGCCAGCTCACCAAGGCAGACAACTAATGAAAAACTGTTTTTT
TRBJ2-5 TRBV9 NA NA CASSVAGTQETQYF TGTGCCAGCAGCGTAGCGGGGACCCAAGAGACCCAGTACTTC
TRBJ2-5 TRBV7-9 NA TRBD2 CASAPVGRGGAGETQYF TGTGCCAGCGCTCCTGTCGGGCGCGGGGGGGCCGGAGAGACCCAGTACTTC
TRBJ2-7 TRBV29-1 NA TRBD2 CSVGGLAGRAYEQYF TGCAGCGTTGGGGGACTAGCGGGGAGGGCCTACGAGCAGTACTTC
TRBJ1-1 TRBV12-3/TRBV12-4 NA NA CASSFGGTTEAFF TGTGCCAGCAGTTTTGGAGGGACCACTGAAGCTTTCTTT
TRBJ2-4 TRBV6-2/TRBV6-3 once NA CASSSWGTGSKNIQYF TGTGCCAGCAGCTCCTGGGGGACGGGGTCCAAAAACATTCAGTACTTC
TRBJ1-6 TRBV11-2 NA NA CASSLAGNNSPLHF TGTGCCAGCAGCTTAGCTGGGAATAATTCACCCCTCCACTTT
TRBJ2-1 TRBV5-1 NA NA CASSQQVNEQFF TGCGCCAGCAGCCAACAGGTTAATGAGCAGTTCTTC
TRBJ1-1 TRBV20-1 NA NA CSPSSLEAFF TGCAGTCCGTCCTCCCTTGAAGCTTTCTTT
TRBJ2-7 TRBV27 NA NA CASSQSRAQSREQYF TGTGCCAGCAGCCAAAGCCGGGCCCAGTCGCGGGAGCAGTACTTC
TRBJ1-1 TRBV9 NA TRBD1 CASSGGTGGIGTEAFF TGTGCCAGCAGCGGCGGGACAGGGGGCATTGGCACTGAAGCTTTCTTT
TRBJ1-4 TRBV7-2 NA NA CASSLQKTNEKLFF TGTGCCAGCAGCTTGCAGAAAACTAATGAAAAACTGTTTTTT
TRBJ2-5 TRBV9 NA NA CASSVRGDIGETQYF TGTGCCAGCAGCGTAAGGGGGGACATCGGGGAGACCCAGTACTTC
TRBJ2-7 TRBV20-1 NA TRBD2 CSASRRGVGYEQYF TGCAGTGCTAGTCGGCGGGGGGTCGGATACGAGCAGTACTTC
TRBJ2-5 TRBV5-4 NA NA CASSHDPLTVQETQYF TGTGCCAGCAGCCACGACCCACTAACCGTCCAAGAGACCCAGTACTTC
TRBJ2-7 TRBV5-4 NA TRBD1 CASSLYRGAPYEQYF TGTGCCAGCAGCTTGTACAGGGGCGCCCCCTACGAGCAGTACTTC